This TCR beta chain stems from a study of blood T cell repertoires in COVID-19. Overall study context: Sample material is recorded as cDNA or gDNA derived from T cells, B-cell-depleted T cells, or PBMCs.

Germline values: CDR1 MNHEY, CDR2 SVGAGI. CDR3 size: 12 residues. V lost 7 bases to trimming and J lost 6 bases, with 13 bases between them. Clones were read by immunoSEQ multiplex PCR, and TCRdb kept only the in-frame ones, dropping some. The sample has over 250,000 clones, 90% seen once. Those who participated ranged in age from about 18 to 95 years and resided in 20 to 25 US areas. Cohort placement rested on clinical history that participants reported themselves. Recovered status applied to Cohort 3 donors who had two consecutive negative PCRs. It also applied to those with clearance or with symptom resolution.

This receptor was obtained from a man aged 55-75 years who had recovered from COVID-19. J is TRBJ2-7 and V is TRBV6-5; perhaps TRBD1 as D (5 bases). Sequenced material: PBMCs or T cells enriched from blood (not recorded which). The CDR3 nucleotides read TGTGCCAGCAACAACCCCCAGGGCGAGCAGTACTTC. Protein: CASNNPQGEQYF.